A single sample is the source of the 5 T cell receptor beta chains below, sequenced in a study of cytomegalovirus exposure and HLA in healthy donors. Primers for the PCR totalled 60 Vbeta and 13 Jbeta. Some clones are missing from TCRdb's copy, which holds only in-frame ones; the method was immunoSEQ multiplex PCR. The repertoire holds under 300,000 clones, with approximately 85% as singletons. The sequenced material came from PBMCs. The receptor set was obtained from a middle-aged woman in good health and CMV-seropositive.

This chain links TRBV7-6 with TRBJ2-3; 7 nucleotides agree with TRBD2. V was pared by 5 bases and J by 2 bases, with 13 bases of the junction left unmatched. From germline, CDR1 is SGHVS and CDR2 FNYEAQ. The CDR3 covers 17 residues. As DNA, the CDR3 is TGTGCCAGCAGCCTCCGTTCCCTGGCGGGAGCCACAGATACGCAGTATTTT. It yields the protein CASSLRSLAGATDTQYF.

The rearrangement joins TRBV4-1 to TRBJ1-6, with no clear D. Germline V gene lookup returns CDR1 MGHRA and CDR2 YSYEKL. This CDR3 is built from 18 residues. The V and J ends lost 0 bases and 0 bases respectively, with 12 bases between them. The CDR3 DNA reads TGCGCCAGCAGCCAAGAATCCAGAGGCAACTCCTATAATTCACCCCTCCACTTT. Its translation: CASSQESRGNSYNSPLHF.

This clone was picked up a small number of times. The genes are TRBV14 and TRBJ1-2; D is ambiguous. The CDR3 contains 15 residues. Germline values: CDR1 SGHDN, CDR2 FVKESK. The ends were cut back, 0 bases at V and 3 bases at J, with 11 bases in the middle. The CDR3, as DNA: TGTGCCAGCAGCCAAGATACATACACCCACTATGGCTACACCTTC. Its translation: CASSQDTYTHYGYTF.

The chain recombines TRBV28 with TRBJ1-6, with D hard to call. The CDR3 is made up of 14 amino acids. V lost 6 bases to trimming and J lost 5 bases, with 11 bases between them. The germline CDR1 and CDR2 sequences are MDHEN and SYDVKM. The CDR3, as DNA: TGTGCCAGCAGCCCCGACTGGAATAATTCACCCCTCCACTTT. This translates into CASSPDWNNSPLHF.

The CDR3 nucleotides read TGCAGCGCCGGGGGAGTAGCCGGGGAGCTGTTTTTT. Its translation is CSAGGVAGELFF. The rearrangement joins TRBV29-1 to TRBJ2-2, with a weak D call TRBD2 (6 bases). V lost 7 bases and J lost 6, with 12 bases in between. Germline V CDR1 and CDR2: SQVTM, ANQGSEA. The CDR3 has 12 amino acids.